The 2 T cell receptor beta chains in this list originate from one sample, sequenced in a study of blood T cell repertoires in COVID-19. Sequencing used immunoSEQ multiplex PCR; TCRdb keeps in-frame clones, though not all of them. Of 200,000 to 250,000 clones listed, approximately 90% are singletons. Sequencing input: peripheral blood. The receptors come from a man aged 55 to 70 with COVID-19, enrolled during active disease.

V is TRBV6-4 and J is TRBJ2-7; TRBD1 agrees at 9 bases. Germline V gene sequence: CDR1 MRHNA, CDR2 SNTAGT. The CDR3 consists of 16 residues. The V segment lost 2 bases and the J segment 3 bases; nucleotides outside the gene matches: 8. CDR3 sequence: CASSDPMRTGDYEQYF. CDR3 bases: TGTGCCAGCAGTGACCCCATGAGGACAGGGGACTACGAGCAGTACTTC.

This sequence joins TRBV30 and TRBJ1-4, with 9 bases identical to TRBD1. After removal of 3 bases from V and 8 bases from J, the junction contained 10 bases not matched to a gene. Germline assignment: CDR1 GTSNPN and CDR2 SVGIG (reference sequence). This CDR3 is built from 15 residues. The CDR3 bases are TGTGCCTGGAGCGTACACCGGGACAGGGTCGAAAAACTGTTTTTT. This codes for CAWSVHRDRVEKLFF.